The T cell receptor (beta chain) under discussion was sequenced for a study of T cell repertoires in cytomegalovirus infection. For the study at large: Based on public TCR beta signatures, there were indications of CMV infection and of a matching HLA type.

MiXCR, run by TCRdb on the reads, gives a single entry per CDR3 protein. The data show 400,000 or so distinct CDR3 sequences, less than 20% seen once. This clonotype was counted ten times or more. Its cognate antigen is unknown. General study points: Ex vivo, HLA-C-restricted CMV-specific TCR beta clonotypes prevailed over the rest of the response. Identification of carriers of CMV plus the relevant HLA was achieved through cumulative public TCR beta family frequency.

Germline-derived CDR1 and CDR2 are SGHVS and FQNEAQ. The CDR3 contains 15 residues. Trimming took 1 base from V and 5 from J; bases not matched to a gene: 3. V usage is TRBV7-8 and J usage is TRBJ1-4; 8 nucleotides match TRBD1. Sequenced: PBMCs. This TCR derives from a human donor in good health (CMV status not recorded). Some clones in this sample may be carry-over from other donors' samples. This CDR3 is CASSLGGQGNEKLFF. CDR3 DNA sequence: TGTGCCAGCAGCTTAGGTGGACAGGGAAATGAAAAACTGTTTTTT.